A single TCR beta chain is shown here with its context. This clonotype has ten or more counts. Its recognized antigen is unknown. No base quality values were provided; no much bigger clone lies one nucleotide off. This record belongs to a study of T cells in Graves' hyperthyroidism and ophthalmopathy (dated by TCRdb to about 2019). For context, the study as a whole: Peripheral blood was collected at initial diagnosis, before any treatment. TCR V-J signatures able to tell the groups apart were searched for in a discovery cohort of 95 or so patients, of whom more than 40 had Graves' ophthalmopathy and roughly 57 had stable Graves' hyperthyroidism. An independent validation cohort of 18 to 20 hyperthyroidism patients and 17 patients who later progressed to ophthalmopathy tested prospective prediction of ophthalmopathy. The approximately 90 discovery patients were randomly split 7:3 into training and test sets. In addition, the study compared T-cell repertoires in thyroid tissue and in blood from about six Graves' hyperthyroidism patients. Following sampling, methimazole starting at 30 mg daily was given to hyperthyroidism patients, and high-dose intravenous methylprednisolone was given to ophthalmopathy patients. The paper reports TCR Vbeta CDR3 sequencing of 140 or so peripheral blood samples: 40 or so ophthalmopathy, 75 to 80 hyperthyroidism and around 17 progressor patients. Overall study results and their limits: Most expanded thyroid clonotypes (frequency above 0.001) were also found in blood, which suggests that blood repertoires may mirror thyroid immune responses. In validation, the model predicted progression to ophthalmopathy a median of around 6.5 months before onset, with approximately 68% sensitivity and nearly 75% specificity. In cross-validation, a model built on a 13 V-J signature told ophthalmopathy apart from stable hyperthyroidism with approximately 90% sensitivity and approximately 81% specificity, and in testing the same model reached 80%/75%. Sample size was not statistically predetermined, and blinding of investigators to group allocation was not performed.

In the ophthalmopathy patients, disease was moderately to severely active, with a Clinical Activity Score of 3 or more, a NOSPECS grade of 4 or more, and a duration of less than 3 months. The study excluded patients with uncontrolled infections, other autoimmune diseases, pregnancy or lactation. Diagnoses were established on the basis of clinical symptoms, serum thyroxine and TRAb, thyroid ultrasound, and orbital computed tomography. Ficoll-Paque density gradient centrifugation was used to isolate PBMCs from approximately 10 ml of fresh peripheral blood. Total RNA was extracted using Trizol reagent, and RNA quality was assessed on an Agilent 2100 Bioanalyzer. Amplification of TCR beta CDR3 regions was carried out from RNA transcripts. A first-round RT-PCR of the TCR CDR3 used the HTBI primer set with the Qiagen OneStep RT-PCR kit. A second multiplex PCR round built the libraries, followed by size selection and purification. Libraries were sequenced paired-end with 100 bp reads on an Illumina HiSeq2000. In the authors' own workflow: SOAPnuke was used to process the raw data, removing reads that contained adapters or uncalled bases, had a mean Phred below 15, or lacked an exact match to the constant primer or identifier. High-quality paired reads were merged using COPE v1.2.5, and each unique nucleotide sequence was defined as a clonotype. Clonotypes were aligned to IMGT TRBV, TRBD and TRBJ reference segments using MiTCR v1.1. Analysis was restricted to V-J combinations with a frequency above 0.0001, which covered just over 98% of repertoires. A TCS score was defined as the ratio between F50 (clonal expansion) and ExV (chaos), using BLOSUM62-based TCRdist between CDR3 peptides within each V-J. Welch's t-statistics and random forest reduced roughly 500 V-J features to 10 to 15, which were used in a naive Bayes classifier (R e1071). TCRdb reprocessing: public reads trimmed at Q25 with fastp, clones called with MiXCR, in-frame beta chains kept. Each CDR3 protein gets just one entry, which takes the most common genes and DNA from the rows behind it. TCRdb, not the original authors, processed these V and J calls. The sample table holds fewer than 350,000 distinct CDR3 sequences, of which roughly 19% were seen once. About 35% of the sample belongs to the ten largest clones.

The TCR originated in a man aged 50-60 years with Graves' ophthalmopathy. Sequenced: blood.

CDR3 region: CAWASGTLEAFF. The nucleotides read TGTGCCTGGGCTTCCGGGACACTTGAAGCTTTCTTT. The rearranged segments are TRBV30 and TRBJ1-1; the D gene is perhaps TRBD1, from 6 matching bases. From a lookup of the germline V gene (reference sequence), CDR1 and CDR2 are GTSNPN and SVGIG. The V end loses 5 bases and the J end loses 7 bases, and a stretch of 14 bases separates them. Its CDR3 holds 12 amino acids, cysteine through phenylalanine. This entry keeps only the CDR3 DNA: 36 bases, framed from base 1.